A selection of T cell receptor beta chains follows, all from one sample in a study of cytomegalovirus exposure and HLA in healthy donors. TCRdb's copy holds only in-frame clones and misses some; the assay was immunoSEQ multiplex PCR. The repertoire table contains around 100,000 clones. The specimen sequenced was PBMCs. The receptors stem from a man aged 35 to 55 in good health and CMV-seronegative. The CDR3 runs from the conserved cysteine through the conserved F or W. Fields, in order: D gene, J gene, V gene, CDR3 DNA, CDR3 protein. The D gene is left open where the match is weak.

D gene: TRBD2
J gene: TRBJ2-7
V gene: TRBV5-4
CDR3 DNA: TGTGCCAGCACCGACCGGGCGGGAGGGCCTTACGAGCAGTACTTC
CDR3 protein: CASTDRAGGPYEQYF

D gene: NA
J gene: TRBJ1-2
V gene: TRBV27
CDR3 DNA: TGTGCCAGCAGTTTATTCCCGGACCTCACCCACCCGGGAGGCTACACCTTC
CDR3 protein: CASSLFPDLTHPGGYTF

D gene: TRBD1
J gene: TRBJ1-2
V gene: TRBV7-6
CDR3 DNA: TGTGCCAGCAGCTTCGACCTGGACAGGGGGCGCGTCGGCTACACCTTC
CDR3 protein: CASSFDLDRGRVGYTF

D gene: NA
J gene: TRBJ2-1
V gene: TRBV6-4
CDR3 DNA: TGTGCCAGCATCCGTCGGGTCTACAATGAGCAGTTCTTC
CDR3 protein: CASIRRVYNEQFF

D gene: NA
J gene: TRBJ2-7
V gene: TRBV10-1
CDR3 DNA: TGCGCCAGCAGTGAATCCCTACAGGGTGAGCAGTACTTC
CDR3 protein: CASSESLQGEQYF

D gene: TRBD2
J gene: TRBJ2-7
V gene: TRBV19
CDR3 DNA: TGTGCCAGTAGTACGAGCGGGAGCTCCTACGAGCAGTACTTC
CDR3 protein: CASSTSGSSYEQYF

D gene: NA
J gene: TRBJ1-2
V gene: TRBV15
CDR3 DNA: TGTGCCACCAGCAGAGATCTAAACTATGGCTACACCTTC
CDR3 protein: CATSRDLNYGYTF

D gene: TRBD1
J gene: TRBJ2-1
V gene: TRBV30
CDR3 DNA: TGTGCCTGGAGTACGGGACAGGGGTTCTACAATGAGCAGTTCTTC
CDR3 protein: CAWSTGQGFYNEQFF

D gene: NA
J gene: TRBJ2-5
V gene: TRBV18
CDR3 DNA: TGTGCCAGCTCACCGGGACACCCTCAAGAGACCCAGTACTTC
CDR3 protein: CASSPGHPQETQYF

D gene: NA
J gene: TRBJ2-1
V gene: TRBV7-2
CDR3 DNA: TGTGCCAGCAGCCTCTCGTCCGGAGGATTGGGAAAATACAATGAGCAGTTCTTC
CDR3 protein: CASSLSSGGLGKYNEQFF

D gene: TRBD1
J gene: TRBJ1-1
V gene: TRBV6-1
CDR3 DNA: TGTGCCAGCAGTGCGACAGGGGAGAACACTGAAGCTTTCTTT
CDR3 protein: CASSATGENTEAFF

D gene: NA
J gene: TRBJ1-3
V gene: TRBV18
CDR3 DNA: TGTGCCAGCTCGCCGGCCGCCAGGAACTCAGGAAACACCATATATTTT
CDR3 protein: CASSPAARNSGNTIYF

D gene: TRBD2
J gene: TRBJ2-1
V gene: TRBV10-2
CDR3 DNA: TGCGCCAGCAGCAGCGGGAGCTCCTACAATGAGCAGTTCTTC
CDR3 protein: CASSSGSSYNEQFF

D gene: TRBD1
J gene: TRBJ1-4
V gene: TRBV11-2
CDR3 DNA: TGTGCCAGCAGCTTGGGAAACAGGGGTAATGAAAAACTGTTTTTT
CDR3 protein: CASSLGNRGNEKLFF

D gene: TRBD2
J gene: TRBJ2-1
V gene: TRBV18
CDR3 DNA: TGTGCCAGCTCACGGGCGGGAGGGCCCAATGAGCAGTTCTTC
CDR3 protein: CASSRAGGPNEQFF

D gene: TRBD1
J gene: TRBJ1-2
V gene: TRBV6-5
CDR3 DNA: TGTGCCAGCAGTTACGGACCAGGGGGCACAGGCTACACCTTC
CDR3 protein: CASSYGPGGTGYTF

D gene: NA
J gene: TRBJ1-1
V gene: TRBV10-3
CDR3 DNA: TGTGCCATCAGTGGACTCACTGAAGCTTTCTTT
CDR3 protein: CAISGLTEAFF

D gene: TRBD1
J gene: TRBJ1-1
V gene: TRBV29-1
CDR3 DNA: TGCAGCGTGACGACAGGGGCAGGCGTCACTGAAGCTTTCTTT
CDR3 protein: CSVTTGAGVTEAFF

D gene: NA
J gene: TRBJ2-1
V gene: TRBV28
CDR3 DNA: TGTGCCAGCAGTTATATCCTTAGGGGTGAGCAGTTCTTC
CDR3 protein: CASSYILRGEQFF

D gene: TRBD2
J gene: TRBJ2-1
V gene: TRBV19
CDR3 DNA: TGTGCCAGTAGTCTGCTAGCGGGAGAGCAGTTCTTC
CDR3 protein: CASSLLAGEQFF

D gene: TRBD2
J gene: TRBJ2-1
V gene: TRBV12-5
CDR3 DNA: TGTGCTAGTGGTACTCTAGCGGGAGGGGGTAGTTCCTACAATGAGCAGTTCTTC
CDR3 protein: CASGTLAGGGSSYNEQFF

D gene: TRBD2
J gene: TRBJ2-7
V gene: TRBV5-1
CDR3 DNA: TGCGCCAGCAGCTTGGCAACTGGCGGGAGGTCCTACGAGCAGTACTTC
CDR3 protein: CASSLATGGRSYEQYF

D gene: NA
J gene: TRBJ1-4
V gene: TRBV7-8
CDR3 DNA: TGTGCCAGCAGCTTAAGGACAAGTGTGGCTAATGAAAAACTGTTTTTT
CDR3 protein: CASSLRTSVANEKLFF

D gene: TRBD1
J gene: TRBJ2-5
V gene: TRBV6-1
CDR3 DNA: TGTGCCAGCAGGCAAGGGCCACAGGGGGAGACCCAGTACTTC
CDR3 protein: CASRQGPQGETQYF

D gene: NA
J gene: TRBJ2-5
V gene: TRBV28
CDR3 DNA: TGTGCCAGCAGCCACGGGGCAGGGGATGGCGAGACCCAGTACTTC
CDR3 protein: CASSHGAGDGETQYF

D gene: TRBD1
J gene: TRBJ1-1
V gene: TRBV5-6
CDR3 DNA: TGTGCCAGCAGCCTAGGGGACAGGGGTAGGTACACTGAAGCTTTCTTT
CDR3 protein: CASSLGDRGRYTEAFF

D gene: NA
J gene: TRBJ1-3
V gene: TRBV2
CDR3 DNA: TGTGCCAGCAGTGACCAGGGCAGCTTGGATGGAAACACCATATATTTT
CDR3 protein: CASSDQGSLDGNTIYF

D gene: NA
J gene: TRBJ2-5
V gene: TRBV30
CDR3 DNA: TGTGCCTGGAGTTTAGTGGGGGGACAGACCCAGTACTTC
CDR3 protein: CAWSLVGGQTQYF

D gene: NA
J gene: TRBJ2-7
V gene: TRBV5-1
CDR3 DNA: TGCGCCAGCAGCTTGTCTGGAGTAACCGCCTACGAGCAGTACTTC
CDR3 protein: CASSLSGVTAYEQYF

D gene: TRBD1
J gene: TRBJ1-2
V gene: TRBV28
CDR3 DNA: TGTGCCAGCAGTTCAGGGACAGGGGACTATGGCTACACCTTC
CDR3 protein: CASSSGTGDYGYTF

D gene: TRBD1
J gene: TRBJ1-4
V gene: TRBV6-1
CDR3 DNA: TGTGCCAGCCTTAGACAGGGGGCAGAGGAAAAATTGTTTTTT
CDR3 protein: CASLRQGAEEKLFF

D gene: NA
J gene: TRBJ2-5
V gene: TRBV6-6
CDR3 DNA: TGTGCCAGCAGTTATAGATATAAAGGGGTCGGAGAGACCCAGTACTTC
CDR3 protein: CASSYRYKGVGETQYF

D gene: NA
J gene: TRBJ1-3
V gene: TRBV4-3
CDR3 DNA: TGCGCCAGCAGCCAAAACCACGGTCCTGGAAACACCATATATTTT
CDR3 protein: CASSQNHGPGNTIYF

D gene: NA
J gene: TRBJ1-5
V gene: TRBV6-6
CDR3 DNA: TGTGCCAGCATGGACCAGGGTCATCAGCCCCAGCATTTT
CDR3 protein: CASMDQGHQPQHF

D gene: TRBD2
J gene: TRBJ2-1
V gene: TRBV6-5
CDR3 DNA: TGTGCCAGCAGCCCCACTAGCGGGAGAATGGGTGAGCAGTTCTTC
CDR3 protein: CASSPTSGRMGEQFF